This is a list of T cell receptor beta chains from one sample in a study of shared clonotypes between healthy human individuals. Assay: immunoSEQ multiplex PCR; the TCRdb copy retains only in-frame clones and omits some. The sample contains 100,000 or so clones, 68% of which appear only once. Sample: memory CD8+ T cells sorted from blood. The receptors originated from a woman younger than 45 in good health. Both conserved end residues are part of each CDR3. A D gene is named only where the DNA matches it firmly. Expanded clones are given a class, and other clones once, few, many or no size at all.

TRBV6-1	TRBJ2-7	TRBD2	.	CASTERTSGSYEQYF	TGTGCCAGCACTGAAAGGACTAGCGGGAGTTACGAGCAGTACTTC
TRBV6-4	TRBJ2-1	TRBD2	.	CASSDIAGEGYNEQFF	TGTGCCAGCAGTGATATAGCGGGAGAAGGGTACAATGAGCAGTTCTTC
TRBV28	TRBJ2-6	.	.	CASTPGSLSGANVLTF	TGTGCCAGCACCCCTGGGAGTCTCTCTGGGGCCAACGTCCTGACTTTC
TRBV25-1	TRBJ2-1	.	.	CASSVESPRFGFLDEQFF	TGTGCCAGCAGTGTAGAATCTCCCAGGTTCGGCTTCTTGGATGAGCAGTTCTTC
TRBV11-2	TRBJ2-2	.	few	CASSLSAGELFF	TGTGCCAGCAGCTTATCAGCCGGGGAGCTGTTTTTT
TRBV2	TRBJ1-2	.	.	CASTRPLGEAYGYTF	TGTGCCAGCACCCGACCTCTCGGGGAAGCCTATGGCTACACCTTC
TRBV9	TRBJ2-7	.	.	CASSVGVERASEQYF	TGTGCCAGCAGCGTAGGGGTCGAGAGAGCTTCCGAGCAGTACTTC
TRBV27	TRBJ1-2	.	.	CASTILQGANYGYTF	TGTGCCAGCACCATCCTCCAGGGCGCTAACTATGGCTACACCTTC
TRBV7-9	TRBJ1-5	.	many	CASSLGEKPQHF	TGTGCCAGCAGCTTAGGGGAAAAGCCCCAGCATTTT
TRBV6-5	TRBJ2-2	TRBD2	.	CASSPGLATGELFF	TGTGCCAGCAGTCCCGGACTAGCGACCGGGGAGCTGTTTTTT
TRBV5-1	TRBJ1-1	.	.	CASSWGANTEAFF	TGCGCCAGCAGCTGGGGGGCGAACACTGAAGCTTTCTTT
TRBV15	TRBJ2-5	.	.	CATSRATGIETQYF	TGTGCCACCAGCAGAGCGACGGGAATAGAGACCCAGTACTTC
TRBV7-9	TRBJ2-1	TRBD2	once	CASSPRGGSALNEQFF	TGTGCCAGCAGCCCACGGGGCGGGAGCGCCTTGAATGAGCAGTTCTTC
TRBV6-5	TRBJ2-1	TRBD2	.	CASSYGGLAGREQFF	TGTGCCAGCAGTTACGGAGGACTAGCGGGCAGAGAGCAGTTCTTC
TRBV2	TRBJ2-7	TRBD2	many	CASSKRTSGIYEQYF	TGTGCCAGCAGCAAAAGGACTAGCGGGATCTACGAGCAGTACTTC
TRBV2	TRBJ1-1	.	.	CASIRGNTEAFF	TGTGCCAGCATCAGGGGGAACACTGAAGCTTTCTTT
TRBV14	TRBJ1-2	.	.	CASSQVGVYGYTF	TGTGCCAGCAGCCAAGTAGGGGTTTATGGCTACACCTTC
TRBV7-9	TRBJ2-7	.	once	CASSLETAGLSYEQYF	TGTGCCAGCAGCTTAGAAACAGCGGGCCTCTCCTACGAGCAGTACTTC
TRBV21-1	TRBJ2-1	.	.	CASWPRTGTSGINEQFF	TGTGCCAGCTGGCCGCGGACCGGGACTAGCGGAATCAATGAGCAGTTCTTC
TRBV27	TRBJ2-7	.	once	CASASRPQRSYEQYF	TGTGCCAGCGCCTCTCGCCCACAGAGGTCCTACGAGCAGTACTTC
TRBV6-1	TRBJ1-1	TRBD1	.	CASSEDAGGGPGRTF	TGTGCCAGCAGTGAGGACGCAGGGGGCGGTCCAGGACGGACATTT
TRBV25-1	TRBJ2-1	TRBD1	.	CASSPGTGEVGEQFF	TGTGCCAGCAGCCCCGGGACAGGGGAGGTAGGGGAGCAGTTCTTC
TRBV18	TRBJ2-7	TRBD2	few	CASSERGPYEQYF	TGTGCCAGCTCCGAGCGGGGGCCCTACGAGCAGTACTTC
TRBV6-1	TRBJ2-1	TRBD2	.	CASSGLAGVPNEQFF	TGTGCCAGCAGTGGGCTAGCGGGAGTTCCAAATGAGCAGTTCTTC
TRBV6-4	TRBJ2-3	TRBD1	many	CASSSGQGSTDTQYF	TGTGCCAGCAGCTCGGGACAGGGGAGCACAGATACGCAGTATTTT
TRBV19	TRBJ1-2	.	medium-sized	CASFHYYGYTF	TGTGCCAGTTTTCATTACTATGGCTACACCTTC
TRBV2	TRBJ1-2	TRBD1	once	CASSDQTGMEYGYTF	TGTGCCAGCAGCGACCAGACAGGGATGGAATATGGCTACACCTTC
TRBV10-2	TRBJ1-3	.	.	CASTEAGGVNTIYF	TGCGCCAGCACTGAGGCGGGGGGTGTTAACACCATATATTTT
TRBV9	TRBJ2-5	TRBD2	once	CASSLSGRADQETQYF	TGTGCCAGCAGCTTAAGCGGGAGGGCCGATCAAGAGACCCAGTACTTC
TRBV28	TRBJ2-6	.	many	CASSWFGGGANVLTF	TGTGCCAGCAGTTGGTTTGGTGGGGGGGCCAACGTCCTGACTTTC
TRBV6-6	TRBJ1-2	.	.	CASSQQGLSPNYGYTF	TGTGCCAGCAGTCAGCAGGGACTCAGTCCCAACTATGGCTACACCTTC
TRBV9	TRBJ1-4	TRBD1	.	CASSPRTGGEKLFF	TGTGCCAGCAGCCCCCGGACAGGGGGGGAAAAACTGTTTTTT
TRBV2	TRBJ2-7	.	.	CASLSYQGGEQYF	TGTGCCAGCCTCTCTTATCAGGGGGGCGAGCAGTACTTC
TRBV19	TRBJ1-5	TRBD1	.	CASSIGQGAGYQPQHF	TGTGCCAGTAGTATCGGTCAGGGGGCCGGGTACCAGCCCCAGCATTTT
TRBV28	TRBJ1-5	TRBD1	few	CASRRDRYQPQHF	TGTGCCAGCAGACGGGACAGGTATCAGCCCCAGCATTTT
TRBV9	TRBJ2-1	TRBD2	few	CASSLGLAPGEQFF	TGTGCCAGCAGCTTGGGACTAGCTCCGGGTGAGCAGTTCTTC
TRBV30	TRBJ2-3	.	.	CAWSVGGPPDTQYF	TGTGCCTGGAGTGTCGGGGGCCCCCCAGATACGCAGTATTTT
TRBV2	TRBJ2-5	.	.	CASKGGGETQYF	TGTGCCAGCAAGGGTGGCGGCGAGACCCAGTACTTC
TRBV7-9	TRBJ1-2	.	.	CASSSRDQGPWDGYTF	TGTGCCAGCAGCTCCCGCGATCAAGGGCCTTGGGATGGCTACACCTTC
TRBV28	TRBJ1-5	.	.	CASSYETGLRPQHF	TGTGCCAGCAGTTATGAGACAGGTTTGAGGCCCCAGCATTTT
TRBV29-1	TRBJ1-2	.	.	CSVADGHNYGYTF	TGCAGCGTTGCCGACGGACATAACTATGGCTACACCTTC
TRBV5-4	TRBJ2-2	.	.	CASSLGDQPYTGELFF	TGTGCCAGCAGCTTGGGGGACCAGCCCTACACCGGGGAGCTGTTTTTT
TRBV5-1	TRBJ2-7	TRBD2	.	CASSSRLSDGGTYEQYF	TGCGCCAGCAGCTCTCGACTATCCGACGGGGGGACCTACGAGCAGTACTTC
TRBV7-2	TRBJ1-5	.	.	CASSLYQGPSQPQHF	TGTGCCAGCAGCTTGTATCAGGGGCCAAGTCAGCCCCAGCATTTT
TRBV27	TRBJ2-1	.	once	CASLGATGNEQFF	TGTGCCAGCTTGGGGGCCACGGGGAATGAGCAGTTCTTC
TRBV28	TRBJ1-2	.	.	CASSLNREPYGYTF	TGTGCCAGCAGCCTCAACAGGGAACCCTATGGCTACACCTTC
TRBV7-9	TRBJ2-7	.	.	CASSSVPQPYEQYF	TGTGCCAGCAGCTCCGTACCTCAACCCTACGAGCAGTACTTC
TRBV7-2	TRBJ2-7	TRBD2	.	CASSLTSGMSYEQYF	TGTGCCAGCAGCTTAACTAGCGGGATGTCCTACGAGCAGTACTTC
TRBV6-1	TRBJ2-7	.	.	CASSEGYEQYF	TGTGCCAGCAGTGAAGGCTACGAGCAGTACTTC
TRBV7-8	TRBJ2-5	TRBD2	.	CASSLLAGAAETQYF	TGTGCCAGCAGCTTGCTAGCGGGAGCAGCAGAGACCCAGTACTTC
TRBV27	TRBJ2-7	.	.	CASSLSTRTSYEQYF	TGTGCCAGCAGTTTATCGACCCGCACCTCCTACGAGCAGTACTTC
TRBV5-4	TRBJ1-1	.	.	CASSLFVLGRTEAFF	TGTGCCAGCAGCTTGTTCGTTTTAGGGCGGACTGAAGCTTTCTTT
TRBV30	TRBJ2-1	.	.	CAWRGGTTRYNEQFF	TGTGCCTGGAGGGGAGGTACCACCAGATACAATGAGCAGTTCTTC
TRBV7-6	TRBJ2-7	TRBD2	.	CASSLSLAGAHEQYF	TGTGCCAGCAGCTTATCACTAGCGGGAGCCCACGAGCAGTACTTC
TRBV20-1	TRBJ1-1	.	.	CSARQDTEAFF	TGCAGTGCTAGACAGGACACTGAAGCTTTCTTT